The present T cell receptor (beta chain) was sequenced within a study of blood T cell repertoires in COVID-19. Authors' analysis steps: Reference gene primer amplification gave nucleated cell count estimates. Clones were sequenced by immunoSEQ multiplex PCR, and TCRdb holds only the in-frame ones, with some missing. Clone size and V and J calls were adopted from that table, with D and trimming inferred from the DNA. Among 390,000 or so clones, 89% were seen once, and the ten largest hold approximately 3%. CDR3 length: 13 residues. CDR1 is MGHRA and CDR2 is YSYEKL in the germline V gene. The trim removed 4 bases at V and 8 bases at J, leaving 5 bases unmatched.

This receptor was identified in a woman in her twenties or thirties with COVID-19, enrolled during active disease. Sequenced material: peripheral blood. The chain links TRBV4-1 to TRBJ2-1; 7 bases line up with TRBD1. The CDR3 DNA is TGCGCCAGCAGCCTCCTCGACAGGGATGAGCAGTTCTTC. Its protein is CASSLLDRDEQFF.